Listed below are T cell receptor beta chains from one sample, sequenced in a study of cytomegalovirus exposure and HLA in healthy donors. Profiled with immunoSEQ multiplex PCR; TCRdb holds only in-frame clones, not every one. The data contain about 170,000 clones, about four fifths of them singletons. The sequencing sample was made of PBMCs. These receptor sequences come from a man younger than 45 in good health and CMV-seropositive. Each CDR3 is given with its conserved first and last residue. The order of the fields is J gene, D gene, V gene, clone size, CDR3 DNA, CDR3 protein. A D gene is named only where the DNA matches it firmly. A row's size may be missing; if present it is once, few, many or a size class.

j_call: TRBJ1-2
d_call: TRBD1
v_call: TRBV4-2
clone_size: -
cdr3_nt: TGTGCCAGCAGCACGGGACAGGGAAGGCCTTATGGCTACACCTTC
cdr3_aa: CASSTGQGRPYGYTF

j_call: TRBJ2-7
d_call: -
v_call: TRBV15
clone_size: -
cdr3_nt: TGTGCCACCAGCAGGGGGGCGGCCTCCTACGAGCAGTACTTC
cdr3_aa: CATSRGAASYEQYF

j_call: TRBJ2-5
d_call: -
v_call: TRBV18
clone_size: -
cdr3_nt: TGTGCCAGCTCCCCGGGAAGTCCCATCCAAGAGACCCAGTACTTC
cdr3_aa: CASSPGSPIQETQYF

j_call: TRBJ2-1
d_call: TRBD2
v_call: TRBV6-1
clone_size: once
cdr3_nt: TGTGCCAGCAGTGACTTAGCGGGAGGGGGTGAGCAGTTCTTC
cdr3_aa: CASSDLAGGGEQFF

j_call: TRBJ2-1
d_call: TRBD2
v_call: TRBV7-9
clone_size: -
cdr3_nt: TGTTCCAGCAGCTTGGGACTAGCGGGGGGATACAATGAGCAGTTCTTC
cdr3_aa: CSSSLGLAGGYNEQFF

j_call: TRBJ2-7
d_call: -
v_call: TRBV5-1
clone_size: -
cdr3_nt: TGCGCCAGCAGCTTGGTTGGAGGGAACCCTGCCTACGAGCAGTACTTC
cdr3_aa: CASSLVGGNPAYEQYF

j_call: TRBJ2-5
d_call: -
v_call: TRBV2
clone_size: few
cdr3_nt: TGTGCCAGCAGTGAAGAACGAGGGTATCGAGAGACCCAGTACTTC
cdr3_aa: CASSEERGYRETQYF

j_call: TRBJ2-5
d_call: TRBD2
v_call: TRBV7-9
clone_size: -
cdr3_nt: TGTTCCAGCAGCTTCACCTCTAGCGGGAGGTCAGAGACCCAGTACTTC
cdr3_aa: CSSSFTSSGRSETQYF

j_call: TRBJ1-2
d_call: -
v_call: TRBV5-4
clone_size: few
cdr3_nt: TGTGCCAGCAGCCAAGAAGGGACATCGATCGGCTACACCTTC
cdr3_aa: CASSQEGTSIGYTF

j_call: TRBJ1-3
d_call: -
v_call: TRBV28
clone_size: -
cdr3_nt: TGTGCCAGCAGTTTATATTCGGGTCTCTCTGGAAACACCATATATTTT
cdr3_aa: CASSLYSGLSGNTIYF

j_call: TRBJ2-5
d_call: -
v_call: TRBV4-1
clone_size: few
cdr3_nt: TGCGCCAGCAGCCCCGACAGGTCGGAGACCCAGTACTTC
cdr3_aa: CASSPDRSETQYF

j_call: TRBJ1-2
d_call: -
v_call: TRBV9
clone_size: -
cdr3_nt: TGTGCCAGCAGCGTAGCCCCAGGGCAGGGTGAGGATGGCTACACCTTC
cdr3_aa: CASSVAPGQGEDGYTF

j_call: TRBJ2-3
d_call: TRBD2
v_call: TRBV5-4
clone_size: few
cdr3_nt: TGTGCCAGCAGCCCTCGGACTAGCGGATACCGCACAGATACGCAGTATTTT
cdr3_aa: CASSPRTSGYRTDTQYF

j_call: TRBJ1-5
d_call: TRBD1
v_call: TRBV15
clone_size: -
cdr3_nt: TGTGCCACCAGCCAGCGCAGGGGGATAGAAGGGCAGCCCCAGCATTTT
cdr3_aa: CATSQRRGIEGQPQHF

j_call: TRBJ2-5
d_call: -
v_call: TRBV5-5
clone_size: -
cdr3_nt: TGTGCCAGCAGCTTGGCCGAGTACCAAGAGACCCAGTACTTC
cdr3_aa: CASSLAEYQETQYF

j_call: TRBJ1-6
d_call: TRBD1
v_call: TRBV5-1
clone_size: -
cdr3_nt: TGCGCCAGCAGACCGGGACAGGGTCCAGTGGCCCTCCACTTT
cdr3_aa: CASRPGQGPVALHF

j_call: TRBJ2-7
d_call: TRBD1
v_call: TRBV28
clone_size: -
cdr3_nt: TGTGCCAGCCTCAACACCGGGACAGGGAACTACGAGCAGTACTTC
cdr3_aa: CASLNTGTGNYEQYF

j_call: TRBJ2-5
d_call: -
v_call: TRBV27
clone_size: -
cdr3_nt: TGTGCCAGCAGTTTATTAGGGGGGGGTGAGACCCAGTACTTC
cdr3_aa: CASSLLGGGETQYF

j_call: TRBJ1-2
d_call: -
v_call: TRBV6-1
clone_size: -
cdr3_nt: TGTGCCAGCAGTGCCCAGCGGGGCCCAAACTATGGCTACACCTTC
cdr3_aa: CASSAQRGPNYGYTF

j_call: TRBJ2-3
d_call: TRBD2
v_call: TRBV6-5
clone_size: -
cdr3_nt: TGTGCCAGCAGTGGAAAAGCGGGGGGGGCAGATACGCAGTATTTT
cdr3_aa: CASSGKAGGADTQYF

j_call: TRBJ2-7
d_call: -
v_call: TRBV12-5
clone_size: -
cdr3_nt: TGTGCTAGTGGAACGATGGGGGGGCTCCACTACGAGCAGTACTTC
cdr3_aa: CASGTMGGLHYEQYF

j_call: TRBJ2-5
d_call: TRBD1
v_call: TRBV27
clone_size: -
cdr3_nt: TGTGCCAGCAGTTTATCCTCCGGGACAGGGGGGTGGTGGGAGACCCAGTACTTC
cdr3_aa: CASSLSSGTGGWWETQYF

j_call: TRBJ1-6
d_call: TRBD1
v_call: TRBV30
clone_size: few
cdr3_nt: TGTGCCTGGAGGACAGGGGGTAATTCACCCCTCCACTTT
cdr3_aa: CAWRTGGNSPLHF

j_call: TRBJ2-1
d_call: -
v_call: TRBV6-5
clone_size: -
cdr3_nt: TGTGCCAGCAGTTACGGAGGCAAGAGGCAGTTCTTC
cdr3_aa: CASSYGGKRQFF

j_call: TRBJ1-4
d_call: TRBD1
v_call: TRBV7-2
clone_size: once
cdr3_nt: TGTGCCAGCAGCTTCGGACAGGGCTATGAAAAACTGTTTTTT
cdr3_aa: CASSFGQGYEKLFF

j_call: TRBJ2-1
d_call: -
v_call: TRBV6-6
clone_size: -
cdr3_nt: TGTGCCAGCAACTTACAGTACAATGAGCAGTTCTTC
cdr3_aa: CASNLQYNEQFF

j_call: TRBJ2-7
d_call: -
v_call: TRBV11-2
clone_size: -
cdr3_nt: TGTGCCAGCAGCTTATTCCAGCGGGTCTACGAGCAGTACTTC
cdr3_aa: CASSLFQRVYEQYF

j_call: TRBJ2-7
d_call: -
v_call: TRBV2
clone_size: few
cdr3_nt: TGTGCCAGCACCGCGACAGTTCCGTACGAGCAGTACTTC
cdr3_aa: CASTATVPYEQYF

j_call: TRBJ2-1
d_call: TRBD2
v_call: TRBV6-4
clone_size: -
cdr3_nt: TGTGCCAGCAGTGACTCCGCGGGAGGGTCGCTCAATGAGCAGTTCTTC
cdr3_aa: CASSDSAGGSLNEQFF

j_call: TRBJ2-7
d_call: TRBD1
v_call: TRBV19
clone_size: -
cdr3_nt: TGTGCCAGTAGGGCAGGGGGCGAGCAGTACTTC
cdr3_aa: CASRAGGEQYF

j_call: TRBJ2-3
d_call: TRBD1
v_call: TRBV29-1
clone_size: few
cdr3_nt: TGCAGCGTGGCCCGGGGACAGGGTAGCACAGATACGCAGTATTTT
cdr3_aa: CSVARGQGSTDTQYF

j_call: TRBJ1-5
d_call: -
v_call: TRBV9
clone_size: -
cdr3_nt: TGTGCCAGCAGCCGGCAGGGGCATCAGCCCCAGCATTTT
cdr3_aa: CASSRQGHQPQHF

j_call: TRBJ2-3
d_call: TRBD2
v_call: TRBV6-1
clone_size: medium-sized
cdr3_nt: TGTGCCAGCAGTGAACTCAGCGGGGGGGCCCCAGATACGCAGTATTTT
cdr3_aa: CASSELSGGAPDTQYF

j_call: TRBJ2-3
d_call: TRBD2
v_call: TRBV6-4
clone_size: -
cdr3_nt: TGTGCCAGCACCAAAAGCGGGGGTTCCACAGATACGCAGTATTTT
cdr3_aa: CASTKSGGSTDTQYF

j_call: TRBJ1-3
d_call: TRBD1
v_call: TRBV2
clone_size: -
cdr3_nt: TGTGCCAGCAGTGTAAGACAGGGGGGTCGTGGAAACACCATATATTTT
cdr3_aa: CASSVRQGGRGNTIYF

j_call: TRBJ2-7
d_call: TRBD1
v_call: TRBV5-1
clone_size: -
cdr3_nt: TGCGCCAGCAGCTTGGTTCTAAACCGGGACAGCGGTACCTCCTACGAGCAGTACTTC
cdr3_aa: CASSLVLNRDSGTSYEQYF

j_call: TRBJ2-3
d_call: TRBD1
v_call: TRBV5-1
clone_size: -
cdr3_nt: TGCGCCAGCAGCCAAGGACAGGGCCACACAGATACGCAGTATTTT
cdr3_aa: CASSQGQGHTDTQYF

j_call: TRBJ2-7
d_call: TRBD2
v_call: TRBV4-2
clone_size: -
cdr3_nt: TGTGCCAGCAGCCCCGAGGAAAGCGGGAGGGTGTACGAGCAGTACTTC
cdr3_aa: CASSPEESGRVYEQYF

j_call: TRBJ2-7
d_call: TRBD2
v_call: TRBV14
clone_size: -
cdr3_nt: TGTGCCAGCAGGGCGCGGGGGGGCTACTCCTACGAGCAGTACTTC
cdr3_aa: CASRARGGYSYEQYF